One T cell receptor (beta chain) is described in this entry. Germline V gives CDR1 SEHNR, CDR2 FQNEAQ (reference sequence). CDR3 length: 16 amino acids. Trimming took off 1 base at V and 4 bases at J, with 14 bases between the two ends. The data are from a study of blood T cell repertoires in COVID-19. Overall study context: Sites across the United States, Italy and Spain contributed samples from acute and convalescent COVID-19. The cDNA or gDNA used as material had been derived from T cells, B-cell-depleted T cells, or PBMCs.

Profiled with immunoSEQ multiplex PCR; TCRdb holds only in-frame clones, not every one. This sample has more than 95,000 clones, with more than 80% found just once. Source material: peripheral blood. The sequence derives from a woman older than 75 with COVID-19, enrolled during active disease. The chain is built from TRBV7-9 and TRBJ1-5; D unresolved. The CDR3 region has the DNA TGTGCCAGCAGCTTAGATGCGGGGAATTGGAATCAGCCCCAGCATTTT. Its translation is CASSLDAGNWNQPQHF.